The rows below give T cell receptor beta chains drawn from one sample of a study of blood T cell repertoires in COVID-19. Some clones are missing from TCRdb's copy, which holds only in-frame ones; the method was immunoSEQ multiplex PCR. The sample gives roughly 130,000 clones, just under 85% of which show up once; 3% to 3.5% is in the top ten. Material for sequencing was peripheral blood. Receptor source: a woman aged 80 or over with acute or convalescent COVID-19. The CDR3 runs from the conserved cysteine through the conserved F or W. A D gene is named only where the DNA matches it firmly. Clone size is given for some rows only: seen once, a few or many times, or a class if the clone is expanded.

j_gene | abundance | v_gene | d_gene | CDR3aa | CDR3nt
TRBJ1-5 | NA | TRBV19 | TRBD1 | CASRPQGAGQPQHF | TGTGCCAGTAGGCCTCAGGGGGCAGGTCAGCCCCAGCATTTT
TRBJ2-1 | NA | TRBV19 | TRBD1 | CASSLIGRGRGSSYNEQFF | TGTGCCAGTAGTTTAATAGGCAGGGGGCGAGGCAGCTCCTACAATGAGCAGTTCTTC
TRBJ1-5 | NA | TRBV27 | NA | CASSVNNQPQHF | TGTGCCAGCAGTGTAAACAATCAGCCCCAGCATTTT
TRBJ1-1 | NA | TRBV5-6 | NA | CASSLQEGWHTEAFF | TGTGCCAGCAGCTTGCAGGAGGGGTGGCACACTGAAGCTTTCTTT
TRBJ1-6 | NA | TRBV2 | NA | CAGGAGNSYNSPLHF | TGTGCCGGGGGGGCGGGGAACTCCTATAATTCACCCCTCCACTTT
TRBJ1-3 | NA | TRBV7-2 | NA | CASSPGGNTIYF | TGTGCCAGCAGTCCCGGGGGAAACACCATATATTTT
TRBJ2-7 | NA | TRBV5-1 | TRBD1 | CASSLALGQGVWEQYF | TGCGCCAGCAGCTTGGCCTTAGGACAGGGGGTCTGGGAGCAGTACTTC
TRBJ1-3 | NA | TRBV7-8 | NA | CASSPRGSGNTIYF | TGTGCCAGCAGCCCACGGGGCTCTGGAAACACCATATATTTT
TRBJ1-2 | NA | TRBV6-1 | NA | CASRFGRGTYGYTF | TGTGCCAGCAGGTTCGGGAGGGGAACCTATGGCTACACCTTC
TRBJ2-5 | NA | TRBV5-6 | NA | CASSSFRDSSKETQYF | TGTGCCAGCAGCTCATTCCGAGACTCATCTAAAGAGACCCAGTACTTC
TRBJ1-1 | few | TRBV6-5 | NA | CASSRNDRRNTEAFF | TGTGCCAGCAGTAGAAACGACAGGAGGAACACTGAAGCTTTCTTT
TRBJ2-7 | NA | TRBV5-6 | NA | CASSTSGVMMYEQYF | TGTGCCAGCAGTACGTCCGGGGTTATGATGTACGAGCAGTACTTC
TRBJ2-7 | NA | TRBV9 | NA | CASSVDQVDAQYF | TGTGCCAGCAGCGTAGATCAGGTAGACGCGCAGTACTTC
TRBJ1-1 | NA | TRBV6-5 | NA | CASTQEGMDTEAFF | TGTGCCAGCACTCAGGAGGGAATGGACACTGAAGCTTTCTTT
TRBJ1-4 | NA | TRBV10-3 | NA | CAISESNGFNEKLFF | TGTGCCATCAGTGAGTCGAACGGGTTTAATGAAAAACTGTTTTTT
TRBJ1-6 | NA | TRBV7-7 | NA | CASSLSGGNSPLHF | TGTGCCAGCAGCTTATCGGGGGGGAATTCACCCCTCCACTTT
TRBJ2-3 | NA | TRBV6-5 | TRBD1 | CASSYGDRSTDTQYF | TGTGCCAGCAGTTACGGGGACAGGTCCACAGATACGCAGTATTTT
TRBJ1-1 | NA | TRBV5-4 | TRBD1 | CASSLGARTGQTEAFF | TGTGCCAGCAGCTTGGGTGCCCGGACAGGGCAAACTGAAGCTTTCTTT
TRBJ1-2 | few | TRBV6-1 | NA | CASSELYGYTF | TGTGCCAGCAGTGAACTCTATGGCTACACCTTC
TRBJ1-2 | NA | TRBV28 | TRBD1 | CASRATGGIGNYGYTF | TGTGCCAGCAGAGCGACAGGGGGCATAGGTAACTATGGCTACACCTTC
TRBJ1-5 | NA | TRBV7-8 | NA | CASSLRTGNNQPQHF | TGTGCCAGCAGCCTCCGTACAGGGAACAATCAGCCCCAGCATTTT
TRBJ1-4 | NA | TRBV27 | TRBD1 | CASSSGQLINEKLFF | TGTGCCAGCAGTTCGGGACAGCTTATTAATGAAAAACTGTTTTTT
TRBJ1-2 | NA | TRBV7-3 | TRBD1 | CASSPQPGTGGDYGYTF | TGTGCCAGCAGCCCACAACCCGGGACAGGGGGCGACTATGGCTACACCTTC
TRBJ2-1 | NA | TRBV5-5 | TRBD1 | CASSAWVTGPYDEQFF | TGTGCCAGCAGCGCTTGGGTGACAGGGCCCTACGATGAGCAGTTCTTC
TRBJ1-1 | NA | TRBV10-3 | NA | CAINSAPGTEAFF | NA
TRBJ1-4 | NA | TRBV19 | NA | CASKPEGLNEKLFF | TGTGCCAGTAAACCGGAGGGTCTCAATGAAAAACTGTTTTTT
TRBJ1-2 | NA | TRBV4-1 | NA | CASSPGIRVGYGYTF | TGCGCCAGCAGCCCCGGAATCAGGGTCGGGTATGGCTACACCTTC
TRBJ2-5 | NA | TRBV2 | NA | CASGGAAETQYF | TGTGCCAGCGGGGGGGCCGCAGAGACCCAGTACTTC
TRBJ1-6 | NA | TRBV2 | NA | CASGPPVDSPLHF | TGTGCCAGCGGTCCCCCAGTGGATTCACCCCTCCACTTT
TRBJ1-1 | once | TRBV6-4 | NA | CASSDSRRGDEAFF | TGTGCCAGCAGTGACTCGCGCCGAGGAGATGAAGCTTTCTTT
TRBJ1-2 | NA | TRBV5-5 | NA | CASSLGGGKSGYTF | TGTGCCAGCAGCTTGGGCGGGGGGAAAAGTGGCTACACCTTC
TRBJ1-2 | few | TRBV19 | NA | CASSSILQVRGGYTF | TGTGCCAGTAGTTCGATCCTGCAGGTTAGGGGTGGCTACACCTTC
TRBJ2-1 | NA | TRBV2 | TRBD1 | CASSTQGQGKQSEQFF | TGTGCCAGCAGCACACAGGGACAGGGTAAACAGAGTGAGCAGTTCTTC
TRBJ2-3 | NA | TRBV5-1 | NA | CASSFDGGSSDTQYF | TGCGCCAGCAGCTTCGACGGGGGATCCTCAGATACGCAGTATTTT
TRBJ1-6 | NA | TRBV14 | NA | CASRLGGSSYNSPLHF | TGTGCCAGCAGGCTCGGGGGTAGCTCCTATAATTCACCCCTCCACTTT
TRBJ2-7 | NA | TRBV9 | TRBD1 | CASSAQTGPYEQYF | TGTGCCAGCAGCGCACAGACAGGGCCCTACGAGCAGTACTTC
TRBJ1-2 | NA | TRBV4-3 | TRBD1 | CASSRYPGQFNYGYTF | TGCGCCAGCAGCCGGTATCCGGGACAGTTTAACTATGGCTACACCTTC
TRBJ2-3 | NA | TRBV15 | TRBD1 | CATKGQKEEGGTDTQYF | TGTGCCACCAAGGGACAGAAGGAGGAAGGCGGCACAGATACGCAGTATTTT
TRBJ2-5 | NA | TRBV5-6 | TRBD1 | CASSSRDSQETQYF | TGTGCCAGCAGCTCCCGGGACAGCCAAGAGACCCAGTACTTC
TRBJ2-6 | NA | TRBV15 | TRBD1 | CATRGTGGSGANVLTF | TGTGCCACCAGAGGGACAGGGGGCTCTGGGGCCAACGTCCTGACTTTC
TRBJ1-5 | NA | TRBV7-9 | NA | CASSSHGQPNQPQHF | TGTGCCAGCAGCTCTCACGGACAGCCAAATCAGCCCCAGCATTTT
TRBJ2-3 | NA | TRBV14 | NA | CASSQVAGRWGTDTQYF | TGTGCCAGCAGCCAAGTCGCGGGGCGATGGGGCACAGATACGCAGTATTTT
TRBJ2-5 | NA | TRBV12-3/TRBV12-4 | NA | CASSLNFKETQYF | TGTGCCAGCAGTTTAAACTTTAAAGAGACCCAGTACTTC
TRBJ1-5 | NA | TRBV6-5 | NA | CASSTDSGSQPQHF | TGTGCCAGCAGTACTGATTCGGGGAGTCAGCCCCAGCATTTT
TRBJ1-2 | few | TRBV5-5 | TRBD1 | CASSAGTGGSYGYTF | TGTGCCAGCAGCGCAGGGACAGGGGGGTCCTATGGCTACACCTTC
TRBJ1-1 | NA | TRBV11-2 | TRBD1 | CASSADRGWAEAFF | TGTGCCAGCAGCGCCGACAGGGGTTGGGCTGAAGCTTTCTTT
TRBJ1-4 | NA | TRBV6-1 | TRBD1 | CASSDQEGATEHNEKLFF | TGTGCCAGCAGTGATCAGGAGGGGGCGACAGAGCATAATGAAAAACTGTTTTTT